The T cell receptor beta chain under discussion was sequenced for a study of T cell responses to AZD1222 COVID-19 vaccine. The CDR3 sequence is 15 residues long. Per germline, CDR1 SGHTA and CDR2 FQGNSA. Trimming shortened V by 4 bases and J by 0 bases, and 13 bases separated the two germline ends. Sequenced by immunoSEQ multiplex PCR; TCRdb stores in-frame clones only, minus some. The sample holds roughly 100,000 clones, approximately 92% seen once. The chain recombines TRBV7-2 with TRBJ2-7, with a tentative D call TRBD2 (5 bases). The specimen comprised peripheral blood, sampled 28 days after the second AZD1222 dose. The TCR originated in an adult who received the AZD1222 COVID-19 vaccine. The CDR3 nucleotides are TGTGCCAGCAGCTCTCGGGAAAGTAGCTCCTACGAGCAGTACTTC. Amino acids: CASSSRESSSYEQYF.